The following is a TCR beta chain sequence with its context. Self-reported history from a screening survey and questionnaire set each donor's cohort. Sequencing was performed with immunoSEQ multiplex PCR; in TCRdb, only in-frame clones are kept and a portion is missing. This sample yields roughly 190,000 clones, of which roughly 80% are seen a single time; roughly 5.2% belongs to the top ten. These data are taken from a study of blood T cell repertoires in COVID-19. Study background: The United States, Italy and Spain provided the acute and convalescent COVID-19 samples. T cells, B-cell-depleted T cells, or PBMCs provided the cDNA or gDNA that served as material.

The V and J ends lost 5 bases and 3 bases respectively, with 17 bases between them. The CDR3 runs 17 residues. Per germline, CDR1 SGHTA and CDR2 FQGNSA. The TCR comes from a woman aged 60-75 years with acute COVID-19. V gene TRBV7-2 combines with J gene TRBJ2-6; tentatively, D is TRBD1 (6 bases). The sequencing input was PBMCs or T cells enriched from blood (not recorded which). CDR3 DNA: TGTGCCAGCAGCCTAACCGGGACACTGTATGGGGCCAACGTCCTGACTTTC. Translated, it gives CASSLTGTLYGANVLTF.